Listed below are T cell receptor beta chains from one sample, sequenced in a study of blood T cell repertoires in COVID-19. Clones were read by immunoSEQ multiplex PCR, and TCRdb kept only the in-frame ones, dropping some. Here the sample spans more than 90,000 clones, approximately 80% being singletons. The sequenced sample was peripheral blood. All receptors derive from a woman aged 70-85 years with acute or convalescent COVID-19. CDR3s include the opening cysteine and the closing phenylalanine or tryptophan. The D gene is left open where the match is weak. Clone size, where shown, is once, few, many, or a class for clones that have expanded.

D gene	clone size	J gene	V gene	CDR3 protein	CDR3 DNA
NA	once	TRBJ1-1	TRBV6-5	CASQRVYTEAFF	TGTGCCAGCCAGAGGGTCTACACTGAAGCTTTCTTT
TRBD1	NA	TRBJ1-4	TRBV19	CASTTTGGTEKLFF	TGTGCCAGTACCACGACAGGGGGCACGGAAAAACTGTTTTTT
TRBD1	NA	TRBJ2-3	TRBV19	CAGSQGGNTDTQYF	TGTGCCGGGTCACAGGGGGGCAACACAGATACGCAGTATTTT
TRBD2	NA	TRBJ2-3	TRBV27	CASGRRTSGGGTDTQYF	TGTGCCAGCGGGAGAAGGACTAGCGGAGGGGGCACAGATACGCAGTATTTT
TRBD1	few	TRBJ1-1	TRBV19	CASSVDRGDTEAFF	TGTGCCAGTAGTGTGGACAGGGGGGATACTGAAGCTTTCTTT
TRBD1	NA	TRBJ1-5	TRBV27	CASSLSPGQGSNQPQHF	TGTGCCAGCAGTTTATCTCCGGGACAGGGAAGCAATCAGCCCCAGCATTTT
NA	once	TRBJ2-1	TRBV9	CASSPRQSSNEQFF	TGTGCCAGCAGCCCCAGACAGAGCTCTAATGAGCAGTTCTTC
NA	NA	TRBJ1-1	TRBV4-1	CASSLIEVDTEAFF	TGCGCCAGCAGCCTAATTGAGGTCGACACTGAAGCTTTCTTT
NA	NA	TRBJ1-1	TRBV12-3/TRBV12-4	CASSLGGRTEAFF	TGTGCCAGCAGTTTGGGGGGGCGCACTGAAGCTTTCTTT
TRBD1	NA	TRBJ1-1	TRBV5-1	CASSQGQGGTEAFF	TGCGCCAGCAGTCAAGGACAGGGTGGAACTGAAGCTTTCTTT
NA	NA	TRBJ2-6	TRBV10-2	CASSEAIFSGANVLTF	TGCGCCAGCAGTGAGGCGATATTCTCTGGGGCCAACGTCCTGACTTTC